Listed below are T cell receptor beta chains from one sample, sequenced in a study of blood T cell repertoires in COVID-19. Clones were sequenced by immunoSEQ multiplex PCR, and TCRdb holds only the in-frame ones, with some missing. Among approximately 440,000 clones listed, about 91% were seen once. The sample consisted of peripheral blood. The receptors stem from a woman between 50 and 59 years old with COVID-19, enrolled during active disease. CDR3s include the opening cysteine and the closing phenylalanine or tryptophan.

j_gene,v_gene,CDR3aa
TRBJ2-1,TRBV6-4,CASRNDRDRAYNEQFF
TRBJ1-5,TRBV5-4,CASSLEDRVVQPQHF
TRBJ1-1,TRBV28,CATAGGGVTEAFF
TRBJ2-2,TRBV7-3,CASSSSNTGELFF
TRBJ2-3,TRBV10-1,CASSDKSTDTQYF
TRBJ1-1,TRBV24-1,CATSDPRHAEAFF
TRBJ2-1,TRBV9,CASGILSGGNNEQFF
TRBJ2-3,TRBV27,CASTSGTSTDTQYF
TRBJ2-5,TRBV21-1,CASSPRDKRETQYF
TRBJ1-1,TRBV9,CASSATGGYDTEAFF
TRBJ1-5,TRBV10-2,CASSSTGQGRQPQHF
TRBJ2-2,TRBV13,CASSLVTVNTGELFF
TRBJ2-1,TRBV5-5,CASSPFALQGGFGDEQFF
TRBJ1-1,TRBV6-5,CASSPTYTGTEAFF
TRBJ2-7,TRBV13,CASSPRQGASEQYF
TRBJ1-5,TRBV16,CASSQFPLVGQGINQPQHF
TRBJ2-3,TRBV24-1,CATSDPFTDTQYF
TRBJ1-2,TRBV3-1/TRBV3-2,CASSPPWGTSYGYTF
TRBJ2-1,TRBV11-2,CASSLTPGGVGNVGNEQFF
TRBJ2-5,TRBV18,CASSPRTGVQETQYF
TRBJ1-1,TRBV30,CAWSVRGYTEAFF
TRBJ1-5,TRBV4-1,CASSQEGGGNQPQHF
TRBJ2-7,TRBV9,CASNAGDRGLEQYF
TRBJ1-5,TRBV27,CASSSSGDKGQPQHF
TRBJ1-3,TRBV6-1,CASSESERLLNTIYF
TRBJ2-1,TRBV5-1,CASSLVQRGIEQFF
TRBJ2-1,TRBV9,CASSVSLAPYNEQFF